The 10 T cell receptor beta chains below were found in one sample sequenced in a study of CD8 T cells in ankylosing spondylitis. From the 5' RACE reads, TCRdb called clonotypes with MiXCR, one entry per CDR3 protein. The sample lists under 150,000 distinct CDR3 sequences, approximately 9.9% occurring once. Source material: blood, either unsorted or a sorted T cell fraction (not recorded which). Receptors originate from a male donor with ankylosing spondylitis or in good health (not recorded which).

The CDR3 DNA reads as TGTGCCAGCAGCGATAGAAAAGGCACCCTGCAACACTTT. It is translated as CASSDRKGTLQHF. The chain links TRBV11-2 to TRBJ1-6; D not resolved. CDR1 is SGHAT, CDR2 FQNNGV, per germline. The CDR3 runs 13 residues. V was cut by 5 bases and J by 19 bases, with 21 bases left in between.

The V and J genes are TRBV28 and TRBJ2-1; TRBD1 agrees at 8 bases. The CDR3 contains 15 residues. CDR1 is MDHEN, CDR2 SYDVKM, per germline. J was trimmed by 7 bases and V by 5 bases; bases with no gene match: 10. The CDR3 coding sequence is TGTGCCAGCAGTACTGAAGGACAGGGAAGGAATGAGCAGTTCTTC. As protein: CASSTEGQGRNEQFF.

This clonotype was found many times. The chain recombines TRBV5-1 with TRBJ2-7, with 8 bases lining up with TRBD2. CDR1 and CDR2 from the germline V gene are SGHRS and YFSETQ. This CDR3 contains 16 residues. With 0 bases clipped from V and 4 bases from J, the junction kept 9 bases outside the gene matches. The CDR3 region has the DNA TGCGCCAGCAGCTTGGTTGGTAGCGGGACGTCATACGAGCAGTACTTC. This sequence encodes CASSLVGSGTSYEQYF.

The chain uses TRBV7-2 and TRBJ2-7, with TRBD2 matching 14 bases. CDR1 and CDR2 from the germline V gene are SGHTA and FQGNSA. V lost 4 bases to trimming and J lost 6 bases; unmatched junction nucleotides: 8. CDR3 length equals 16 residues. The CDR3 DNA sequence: TGTGCCAGCAGCTCGAGGGGGACTAGCGGGAGTTCCGAGCAGTACTTC. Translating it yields CASSSRGTSGSSEQYF.

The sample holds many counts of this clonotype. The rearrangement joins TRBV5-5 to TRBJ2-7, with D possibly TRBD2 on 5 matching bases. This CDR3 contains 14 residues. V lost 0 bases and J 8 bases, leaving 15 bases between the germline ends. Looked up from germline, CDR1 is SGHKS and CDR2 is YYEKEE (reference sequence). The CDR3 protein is CASSLVWESTKQYF. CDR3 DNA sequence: TGTGCCAGCAGCTTGGTTTGGGAGTCGACTAAGCAGTACTTC.

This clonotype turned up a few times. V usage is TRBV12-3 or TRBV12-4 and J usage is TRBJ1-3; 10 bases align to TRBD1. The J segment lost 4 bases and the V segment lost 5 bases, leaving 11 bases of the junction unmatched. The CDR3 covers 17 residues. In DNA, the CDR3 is TGTGCCAGCAGTAACGAGCACGGGACAGGGGAAGGAAACACCATATATTTT. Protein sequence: CASSNEHGTGEGNTIYF.

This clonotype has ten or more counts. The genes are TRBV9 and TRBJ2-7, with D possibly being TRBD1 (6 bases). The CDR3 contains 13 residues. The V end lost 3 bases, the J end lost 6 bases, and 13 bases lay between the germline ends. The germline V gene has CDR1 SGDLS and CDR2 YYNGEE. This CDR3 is CASSDGTSVEQYF. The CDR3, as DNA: TGTGCCAGCAGCGACGGGACATCCGTCGAGCAGTACTTC.

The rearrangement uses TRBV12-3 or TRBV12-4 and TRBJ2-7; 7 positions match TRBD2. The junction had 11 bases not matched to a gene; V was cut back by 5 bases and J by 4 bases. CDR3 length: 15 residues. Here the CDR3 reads CASSAGTNIRYEQYF. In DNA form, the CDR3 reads TGTGCCAGCAGTGCCGGGACTAACATAAGATACGAGCAGTACTTC.

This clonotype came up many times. For the CDR3, the DNA is TGCAGCGGCGGGGACCGCCAAGAGACCCAGTACTTC. This encodes CSGGDRQETQYF. The chain uses TRBV29-1 and TRBJ2-5; D is perhaps TRBD2 (6 bases). V was shortened by 7 bases and J by 1 base, with 10 bases between the two germline ends. CDR1 and CDR2 (germline): SQVTM, ANQGSEA. This CDR3 has 12 amino acids.

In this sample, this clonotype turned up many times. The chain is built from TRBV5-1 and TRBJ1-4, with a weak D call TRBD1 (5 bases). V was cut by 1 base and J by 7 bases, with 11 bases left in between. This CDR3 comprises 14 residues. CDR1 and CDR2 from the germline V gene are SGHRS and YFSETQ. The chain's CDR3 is CASSLSGWGEKLFF. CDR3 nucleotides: TGCGCCAGCAGCTTGTCAGGGTGGGGTGAAAAACTGTTTTTT.